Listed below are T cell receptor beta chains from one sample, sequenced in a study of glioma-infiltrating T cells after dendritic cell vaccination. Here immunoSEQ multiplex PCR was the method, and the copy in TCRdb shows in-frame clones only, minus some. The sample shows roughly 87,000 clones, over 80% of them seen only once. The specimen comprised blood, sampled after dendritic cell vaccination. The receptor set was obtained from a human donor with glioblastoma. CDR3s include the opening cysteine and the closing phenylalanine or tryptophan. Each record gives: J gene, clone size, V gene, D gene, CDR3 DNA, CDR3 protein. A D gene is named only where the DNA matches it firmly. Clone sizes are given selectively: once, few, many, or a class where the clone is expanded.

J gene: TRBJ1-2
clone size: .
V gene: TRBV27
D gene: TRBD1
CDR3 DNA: TGTGCCAGCAGAAAAAGTCAGGGGGATGGCTACACCTTC
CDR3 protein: CASRKSQGDGYTF

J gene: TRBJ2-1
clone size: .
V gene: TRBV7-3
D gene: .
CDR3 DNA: TGTGCCAGCAGCCCAGAAGTAATCCCTCCCTACAATGAGCAGTTCTTC
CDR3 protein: CASSPEVIPPYNEQFF

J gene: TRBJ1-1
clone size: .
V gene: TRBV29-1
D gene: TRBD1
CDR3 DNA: TGCAGCGTTTCAGACAGGGCAAGCACTGAAGCTTTCTTT
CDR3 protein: CSVSDRASTEAFF

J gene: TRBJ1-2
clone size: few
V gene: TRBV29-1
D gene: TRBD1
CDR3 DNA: TGCAGCGTTCCCACGGCGGGACAGGGTACGGGCGGCTACACCTTC
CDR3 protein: CSVPTAGQGTGGYTF

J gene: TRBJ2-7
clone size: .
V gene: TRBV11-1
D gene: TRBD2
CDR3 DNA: TGTGCCAGCAGCTTTTTGACTAGCGGGGGCATTGACGAGCAGTACTTC
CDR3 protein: CASSFLTSGGIDEQYF

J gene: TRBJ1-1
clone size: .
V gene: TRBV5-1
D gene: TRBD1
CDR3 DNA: TGCGCCAGCAGCAGTTCGACAGGGGGCACTGAAGCTTTCTTT
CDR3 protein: CASSSSTGGTEAFF

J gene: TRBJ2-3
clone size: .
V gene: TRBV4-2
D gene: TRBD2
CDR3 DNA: TGTGCCAGCTCCCCTCGGGGGGGAGAGGTAGATACGCAGTATTTT
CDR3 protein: CASSPRGGEVDTQYF

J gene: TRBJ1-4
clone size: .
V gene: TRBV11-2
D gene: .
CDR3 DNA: TGTGCCAGCAGCTTTGCGGGTGATGAAAAACTGTTTTTT
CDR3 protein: CASSFAGDEKLFF

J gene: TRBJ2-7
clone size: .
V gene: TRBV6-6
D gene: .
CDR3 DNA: TGTGCCAGCAGTTACTCTGGGGCAGGATTCTACGAGCAGTACTTC
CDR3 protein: CASSYSGAGFYEQYF

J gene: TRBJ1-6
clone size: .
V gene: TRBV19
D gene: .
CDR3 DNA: TGTGCCAGCCGTACCGGGACATCTTCTTCACCCCTCCACTTT
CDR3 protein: CASRTGTSSSPLHF

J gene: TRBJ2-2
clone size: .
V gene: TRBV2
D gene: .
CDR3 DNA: TGTGCCAGCAGTGAATCGGCGACTTCCCCCGGGGAGCTGTTTTTT
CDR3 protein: CASSESATSPGELFF

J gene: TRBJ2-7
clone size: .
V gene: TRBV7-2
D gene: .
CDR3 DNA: TGTGCCAGCAGCTTAGGAGGGCGGGGCGCCAACGAGCAGTACTTC
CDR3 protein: CASSLGGRGANEQYF

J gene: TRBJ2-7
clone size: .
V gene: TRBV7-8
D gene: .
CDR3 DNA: TGTGCCAGCAGCCCCCTCCTCTACGAGCAGTACTTC
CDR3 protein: CASSPLLYEQYF

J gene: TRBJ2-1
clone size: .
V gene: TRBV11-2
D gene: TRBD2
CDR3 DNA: TGTGCCAGCAGCATAAGCGGGGGGCCGGGAAATGAGCAGTTCTTC
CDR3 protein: CASSISGGPGNEQFF

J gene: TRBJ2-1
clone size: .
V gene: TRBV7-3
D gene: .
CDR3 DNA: TGTGCCAGCAGCTTAGAGGGCGGAGCCTACAATGAGCAGTTCTTC
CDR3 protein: CASSLEGGAYNEQFF

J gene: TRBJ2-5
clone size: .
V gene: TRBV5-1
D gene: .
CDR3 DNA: TGCGCCAGCAGCACAGGACAGTCACAAGGGACCCAGTACTTC
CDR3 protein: CASSTGQSQGTQYF

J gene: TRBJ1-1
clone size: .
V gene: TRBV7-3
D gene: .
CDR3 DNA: TGTGCCAGCAGCTTAAACAGGCAAGTCGGCACTGAAGCTTTCTTT
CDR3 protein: CASSLNRQVGTEAFF

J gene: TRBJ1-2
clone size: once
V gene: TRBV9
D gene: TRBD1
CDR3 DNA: TGTGCCAGCAGCGTAGGCTTGAGCGGACAGGGTCTGGGCTACACCTTC
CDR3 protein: CASSVGLSGQGLGYTF

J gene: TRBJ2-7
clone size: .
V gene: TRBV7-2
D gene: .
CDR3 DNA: TGTGCCAGCAGTCCTCGTCCCATCAAGGGACTTTCCTACGAGCAGTACTTC
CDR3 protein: CASSPRPIKGLSYEQYF

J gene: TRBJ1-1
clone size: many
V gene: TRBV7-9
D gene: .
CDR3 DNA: TGTGCCAGCAGCTTAGAGCCCCTAGAGGCTTTCTTT
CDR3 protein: CASSLEPLEAFF

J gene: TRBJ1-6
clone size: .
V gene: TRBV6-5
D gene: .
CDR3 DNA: TGTGCCAGCAGTATTCCCGGGACACCCCTCCACTTT
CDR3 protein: CASSIPGTPLHF

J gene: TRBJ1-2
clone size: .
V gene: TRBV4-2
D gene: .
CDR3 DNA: TGTGCCAGCAGCCAAGCCCCATCTAACTATGGCTACACCTTC
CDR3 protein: CASSQAPSNYGYTF

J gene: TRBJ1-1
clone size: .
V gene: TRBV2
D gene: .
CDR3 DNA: TGTGCCAGCAGTGCTAGAGAGAACACTGAAGCTTTCTTT
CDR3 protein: CASSARENTEAFF

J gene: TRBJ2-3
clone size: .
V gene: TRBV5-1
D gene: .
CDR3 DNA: TGCGCCAGCAGCTTGGCAACAGATACGCAGTATTTT
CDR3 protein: CASSLATDTQYF

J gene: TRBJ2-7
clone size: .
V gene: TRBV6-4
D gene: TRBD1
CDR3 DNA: TGTGCCAGCACCCAAGGTCTAACCAGGGGGACCTGCTACGAGCAGTACTTC
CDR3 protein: CASTQGLTRGTCYEQYF

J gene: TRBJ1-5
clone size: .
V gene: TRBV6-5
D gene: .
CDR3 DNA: TGTGCCAGCAGTTACGGCGTTCGACAGCAGCCCCAGCATTTT
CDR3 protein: CASSYGVRQQPQHF

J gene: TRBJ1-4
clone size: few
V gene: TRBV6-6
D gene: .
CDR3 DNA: TGTGCCAGCAGTTATGACAGGCTTAATGAAAAACTGTTTTTT
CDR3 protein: CASSYDRLNEKLFF

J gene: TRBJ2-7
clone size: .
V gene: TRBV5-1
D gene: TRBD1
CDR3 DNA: TGCGCCAGCAGTGGACAGGGGGCCTCCTACGAGCAGTACTTC
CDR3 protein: CASSGQGASYEQYF

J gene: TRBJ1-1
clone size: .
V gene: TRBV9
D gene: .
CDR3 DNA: TGTGCCAGCAGCGTGGGTCCGGGACAAGAAGCTTTCTTT
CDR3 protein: CASSVGPGQEAFF

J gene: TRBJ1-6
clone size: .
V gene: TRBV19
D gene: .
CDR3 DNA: TGTGCCAGTAGTATAGCAGGACTGAATAATTCACCCCTCCACTTT
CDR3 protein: CASSIAGLNNSPLHF

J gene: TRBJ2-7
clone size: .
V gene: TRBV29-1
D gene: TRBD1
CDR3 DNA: TGCAGCGTCCCGGGACAGGGATTCGGAGGCGAGCAGTACTTC
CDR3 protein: CSVPGQGFGGEQYF

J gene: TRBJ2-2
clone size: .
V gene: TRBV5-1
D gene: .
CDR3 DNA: TGCGCCAGCAGCTTCACAGATCACACCGGGGAGCTGTTTTTT
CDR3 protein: CASSFTDHTGELFF

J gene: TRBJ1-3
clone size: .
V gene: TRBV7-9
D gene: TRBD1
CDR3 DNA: TGTGCCAGCAGCACCAGACAGGGGGGTAACACCATATATTTT
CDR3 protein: CASSTRQGGNTIYF

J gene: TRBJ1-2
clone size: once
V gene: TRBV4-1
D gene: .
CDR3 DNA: TGCGCCAGCAGCCAGGAAATAACCCGGGACAAAAGTTATGGCTACACCTTC
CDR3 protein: CASSQEITRDKSYGYTF

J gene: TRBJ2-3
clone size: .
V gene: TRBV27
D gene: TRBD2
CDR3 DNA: TGTGCCAGCAGTTTATTATCTAGCGGGGGTCTCACAGATACGCAGTATTTT
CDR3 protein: CASSLLSSGGLTDTQYF

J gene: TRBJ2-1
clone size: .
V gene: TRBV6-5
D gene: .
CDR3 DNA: TGTGCCAGCACCCAGACAGACAGCTCCTACAATGAGCAGTTCTTC
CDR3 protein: CASTQTDSSYNEQFF

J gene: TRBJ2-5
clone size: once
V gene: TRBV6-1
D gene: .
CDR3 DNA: TGTGCCAGCGGGGACTTCCTCCCTCGGGAGACCCAGTACTTC
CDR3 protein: CASGDFLPRETQYF

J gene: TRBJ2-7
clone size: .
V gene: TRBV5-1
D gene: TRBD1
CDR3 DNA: TGCGCCAGCAGACTGGATGGGACAGGGGGCTACGAGCAGTACTTC
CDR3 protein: CASRLDGTGGYEQYF

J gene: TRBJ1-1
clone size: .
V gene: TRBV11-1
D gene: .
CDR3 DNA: TGTGCCAGCAGCTTAACGGGAAAGAACACTGAAGCTTTCTTT
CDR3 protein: CASSLTGKNTEAFF

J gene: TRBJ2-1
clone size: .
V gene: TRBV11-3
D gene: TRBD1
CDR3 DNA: TGTGCCAGCAGCTCCGAAGACAGGGGGCTATCAAGTGAGCAGTTCTTC
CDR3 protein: CASSSEDRGLSSEQFF

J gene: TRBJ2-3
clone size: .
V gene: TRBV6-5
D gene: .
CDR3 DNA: TGTGCCAGCAGTTACGCCGGTTCCACAGATACGCAGTATTTT
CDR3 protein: CASSYAGSTDTQYF

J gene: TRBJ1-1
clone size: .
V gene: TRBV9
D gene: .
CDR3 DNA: TGTGCCAGCAGCGTAGGGTTGGGGGGGCAGGGTGAAGCTTTCTTT
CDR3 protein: CASSVGLGGQGEAFF

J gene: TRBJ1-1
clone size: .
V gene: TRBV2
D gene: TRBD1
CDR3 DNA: TGTGCCAGCAAGGGACAGAGGAACACTGAAGCTTTCTTT
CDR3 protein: CASKGQRNTEAFF

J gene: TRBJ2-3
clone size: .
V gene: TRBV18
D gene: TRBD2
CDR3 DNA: TGTGCCAGCTCACAGACTAGCGGGGGATCAGGAGATACGCAGTATTTT
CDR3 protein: CASSQTSGGSGDTQYF

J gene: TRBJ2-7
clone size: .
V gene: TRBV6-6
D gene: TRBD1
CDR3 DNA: TGTGCCAGCAGTTACGTTGGGACAGGGGAATACGAGCAGTACTTC
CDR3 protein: CASSYVGTGEYEQYF

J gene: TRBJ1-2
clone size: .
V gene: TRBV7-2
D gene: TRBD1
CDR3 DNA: TGTGCCAGCAGCCCGCTGTGGGACAGGGAAAACTATGGCTACACCTTC
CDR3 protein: CASSPLWDRENYGYTF

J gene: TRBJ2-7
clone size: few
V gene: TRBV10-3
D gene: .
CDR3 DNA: TGTGCCATCAGTGGTAAGGCGGGGGCCACTTACTACGAGCAGTACTTC
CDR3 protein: CAISGKAGATYYEQYF

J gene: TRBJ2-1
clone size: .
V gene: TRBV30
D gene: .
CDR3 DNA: TGTGCCTGGAGTGTATTCCGTAATGAGCAGTTCTTC
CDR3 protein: CAWSVFRNEQFF

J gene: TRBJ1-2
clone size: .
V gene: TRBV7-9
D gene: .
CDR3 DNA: TGTGCCAGCAGCCAGACAGTGTCCGGCTACACCTTC
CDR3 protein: CASSQTVSGYTF

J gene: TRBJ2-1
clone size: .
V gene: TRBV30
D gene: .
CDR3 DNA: TGTGCCTGGAGAGAAATCGACAGGAACAATGAGCAGTTCTTC
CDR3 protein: CAWREIDRNNEQFF

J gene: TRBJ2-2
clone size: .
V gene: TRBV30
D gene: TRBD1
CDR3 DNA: TGTGCCTGGAGCCAGAGACAGGGGTACACCGGGGAGCTGTTTTTT
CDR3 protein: CAWSQRQGYTGELFF

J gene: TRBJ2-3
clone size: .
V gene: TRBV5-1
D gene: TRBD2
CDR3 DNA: TGCGCCAGCAGCTTGCAGCGGGGGGGCACAGATACGCAGTATTTT
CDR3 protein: CASSLQRGGTDTQYF

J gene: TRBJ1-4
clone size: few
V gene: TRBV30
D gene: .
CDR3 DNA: TGTGCCTGGACAGGGAATGGTGAAAAACTGTTTTTT
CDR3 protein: CAWTGNGEKLFF

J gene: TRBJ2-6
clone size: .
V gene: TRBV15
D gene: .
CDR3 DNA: TGTGCCACCAGCAACGGTTCCCGCTCTGGGGCCAACGTCCTGACTTTC
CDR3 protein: CATSNGSRSGANVLTF

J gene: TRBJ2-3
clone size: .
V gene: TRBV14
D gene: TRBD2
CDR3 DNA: TGTGCCAGCAGCCAAGATAGTGAGCGGGGGAGCCACGATACGCAGTATTTT
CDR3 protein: CASSQDSERGSHDTQYF

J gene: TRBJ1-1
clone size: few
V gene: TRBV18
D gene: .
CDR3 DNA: TGTGCCAGCTCACCGGAACCGGAGAGCACTGAAGCTTTCTTT
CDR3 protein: CASSPEPESTEAFF